The 27 T cell receptor beta chains below come from one sample, sequenced in a study of stem cell transplantation in POMP-related autoinflammatory disease. Antigens of these TCRs are unknown. Sequencing used immunoSEQ multiplex PCR; TCRdb keeps in-frame clones, though not all of them. The sample holds 11,000 or so clones; 85% to 90% are singletons and the top ten take under 55%. General study points: In PRAID patients, the number of distinct TRB V-J gene pairings was restricted. PRAID patients trended toward lower TRB diversity and higher clonality in all analyzed T-cell subsets.

The sequenced sample was CD8+ T cells from PBMCs, obtained before stem cell transplantation. Every receptor here comes from a human donor with POMP-related autoinflammation and immune dysregulation (PRAID).

The chain links TRBV19 to TRBJ2-3; D is possibly TRBD1 (5 bases). CDR1 and CDR2 (germline): LNHDA, SQIVND (reference sequence). The CDR3 extends over 15 amino acids. V was shortened by 3 bases and J by 2 bases, with 12 bases between the two germline ends. CDR3 residues: CASSIGARNTDTQYF. CDR3 in DNA: TGTGCCAGTAGTATTGGGGCGCGGAACACAGATACGCAGTATTTT. Together with reference TRBV19 and TRBJ2-3, the CDR3 gives the full variable domain: DGGITQSPKYLFRKEGQNVTLSCEQNLNHDAMYWYRQDPGQGLRLIYYSQIVNDFQKGDIAEGYSVSREKKESFPLTVTSAQKNPTAFYLCASSIGARNTDTQYFGPGTRLTVL.

The J gene is TRBJ2-1, the V gene TRBV15, with 8 positions matching TRBD1. The CDR3 is 14 residues long. V lost 6 bases, J lost 6 bases, and 7 bases stayed unmatched. Germline V CDR1 and CDR2: LNHNV, YYDKDF (reference sequence). CDR3 DNA: TGTGCCACCAGGACAGGGGATAGGGGCAATGAGCAGTTCTTC. Its translation is CATRTGDRGNEQFF. The full variable domain, in which reference TRBV15 and TRBJ2-1 provide the parts outside the CDR3, is DAMVIQNPRYQVTQFGKPVTLSCSQTLNHNVMYWYQQKSSQAPKLLFHYYDKDFNNEADTPDNFQSRRPNTSFCFLDIRSPGLGDTAMYLCATRTGDRGNEQFFGPGTRLTVL.

This clone was found once. V is TRBV28 and J is TRBJ2-7; no clear D gene. CDR1 MDHEN and CDR2 SYDVKM come from the germline V gene. V was cut by 3 bases and J by 1 base, with 7 bases left in between. CDR3 size: 13 residues. The CDR3 DNA reads TGTGCCAGCAGTTTGGTACAGTCCTACGAGCAGTACTTC. Translated, it gives CASSLVQSYEQYF.

The rearrangement joins TRBV27 to TRBJ1-2; no clear D. Germline-derived CDR1 and CDR2 are MNHEY and SMNVEV (reference sequence). The CDR3 is made up of 16 amino acids. The V end lost 2 bases, the J end lost 0 bases, and 13 bases lay between the germline ends. The CDR3 loop is CASSLGSPFSNYGYTF. CDR3 in DNA: TGTGCCAGCAGTTTAGGGAGCCCCTTTTCTAACTATGGCTACACCTTC.

The chain joins TRBV10-1 to TRBJ2-2; D gene unclear. Trimming removed 5 bases from V and 6 bases from J, with 13 bases in between. CDR1 is WNHNN, CDR2 SYGVQD, per germline (reference sequence). The CDR3 extends over 14 amino acids. In DNA, the CDR3 is TGCGCCAGCAGTCCAGTGCTATCACCCGGGGAGCTGTTTTTT. Its protein is CASSPVLSPGELFF.

The chain links TRBV5-8 to TRBJ1-3; D unresolved. The V and J ends lost 3 bases and 2 bases respectively, with 15 bases between them. Germline V gene lookup returns CDR1 SGHTS and CDR2 YDEGEE. The CDR3 is 16 residues long. The CDR3 region has the DNA TGTGCCAGCAGCTCTTCTGAAAATTGGGCTGGAAACACCATATATTTT. Translation: CASSSSENWAGNTIYF.

CDR3 sequence (DNA): TGTGCCAGCAGCTTAGGAGCGGGGGGTAGCTCCTACGAGCAGTACTTC. Protein product: CASSLGAGGSSYEQYF. The V call is TRBV7-8, the J call TRBJ2-7; the match to TRBD2 covers 9 bases. The CDR3 totals 16 residues. Germline CDR1 and CDR2: SGHVS and FQNEAQ. V was pared by 1 base and J by 0 bases, with 4 bases of the junction left unmatched.

The chain employs TRBV7-9 and TRBJ2-1, with D possibly being TRBD1 (5 bases). Per the germline V gene, CDR1 is SEHNR and CDR2 is FQNEAQ (reference sequence). This CDR3 spans 12 amino acids. The V gene lost 5 bases and the J gene lost 9 bases, with 11 bases spanning the gap. The CDR3 DNA reads TGTGCCAGCAGCGATCTAGGGGTTGAGCAGTTCTTC. Its protein product is CASSDLGVEQFF.

V and J are TRBV6-1 and TRBJ2-1, with unresolved D. V was trimmed by 3 bases and J by 8 bases, leaving 2 bases between them. Germline V gene data show CDR1 as MNHNS and CDR2 as SASEGT. This CDR3 is 10 amino acids long. The CDR3 DNA reads TGTGCCAGCAGTGACTATGAGCAGTTCTTC. Encoded protein: CASSDYEQFF.

CDR3 sequence (DNA): TGTGCCTGGAGTGTACTCGGGCAGACCAGCTCCTATAATTCACCCCTCCACTTT. Translated: CAWSVLGQTSSYNSPLHF. V is TRBV30 and J is TRBJ1-6; unclear D gene. This CDR3 is 18 amino acids long. Trimming took 0 bases from V and 0 from J, leaving 15 bases between them. CDR1 and CDR2 (germline): GTSNPN, SVGIG (reference sequence). Using reference TRBV30 and TRBJ1-6 for the parts outside the CDR3, the full variable domain is SQTIHQWPATLVQPVGSPLSLECTVEGTSNPNLYWYRQAAGRGLQLLFYSVGIGQISSEVPQNLSASRPQDRQFILSSKKLLLSDSGFYLCAWSVLGQTSSYNSPLHFGNGTRLTVT.

This sequence joins TRBV27 and TRBJ2-1, with 7 positions matching TRBD2. The V gene's germline CDR1 is MNHEY and CDR2 SMNVEV (reference sequence). The V and J ends lost 5 bases and 9 bases, in that order; junction bases with no gene match: 10. CDR3 length: 14 amino acids. The CDR3 nucleotides are TGTGCCAGCAGTGTAATCAGCGGGATTATTGAGCAGTTCTTC. This sequence encodes CASSVISGIIEQFF.

The chain joins TRBV9 to TRBJ2-1; tentatively, D is TRBD1 or TRBD2 (6 bases each). Germline lookup yields CDR1 SGDLS and CDR2 YYNGEE. The CDR3 runs to 15 residues. The V end was cut by 3 bases, the J end by 6 bases, with 16 bases between. The CDR3 region has the DNA TGTGCCAGCAGCGCAGGAGGGGGTATAATCAATGAGCAGTTCTTC. Translated, it gives CASSAGGGIINEQFF.

J is TRBJ2-4 and V is TRBV12-5; 10 nucleotides match TRBD2. This CDR3 is built from 13 residues. The germline CDR1 and CDR2 sequences are LGHNT and FRNRAP. V was clipped by 6 bases and J by 15 bases; unmatched bases: 11. CDR3 sequence: CASGAGGPTFGYF. In DNA form, the CDR3 reads TGTGCTAGTGGAGCGGGAGGGCCCACGTTTGGGTACTTC. Together with reference TRBV12-5 and TRBJ2-4, the CDR3 gives the full variable domain: DARVTQTPRHKVTEMGQEVTMRCQPILGHNTVFWYRQTMMQGLELLAYFRNRAPLDDSGMPKDRFSAEMPDATLATLKIQPSEPRDSAVYFCASGAGGPTFGYFGAGTRLSVL.

The CDR3 region has the DNA TGCGCCAGCAGCCAAGGACCGGGGGACTACAATGAGCAGTTCTTC. Amino acid sequence: CASSQGPGDYNEQFF. The chain joins TRBV4-1 to TRBJ2-1, with D tentatively TRBD2 (6 bases). V lost 1 base, J lost 3 bases, and 10 bases lay in between. The CDR3 extends over 15 amino acids. Germline V lookup: CDR1 MGHRA, CDR2 YSYEKL.

This clone was seen a handful of times. The chain combines TRBV5-1 with TRBJ1-2; 7 bases match TRBD1. Germline trimming cut 4 bases from V and 6 bases from J; bases unmatched to any gene: 9. Germline assignment: CDR1 SGHRS and CDR2 YFSETQ. This CDR3 is 14 amino acids long. CDR3 loop: CASSDYTQGNGYTF. CDR3 bases: TGCGCCAGCAGCGATTATACACAGGGGAATGGCTACACCTTC.

V and J are TRBV11-2 and TRBJ2-6; D not certain. The V end lost 5 bases, the J end lost 4 bases, and 15 bases lay between the germline ends. Germline CDR1 SGHAT, CDR2 FQNNGV. CDR3 length: 16 residues. The CDR3 nucleotides are TGTGCCAGCAGCCCTTGGGATGGGTCCGGGGCCAACGTCCTGACTTTC. Translated: CASSPWDGSGANVLTF.

This chain links TRBV2 with TRBJ2-7; 9 bases align to TRBD1. The CDR3 is made up of 14 amino acids. V was clipped by 10 bases and J by 5 bases; unmatched bases: 12. CDR1 and CDR2 (germline): SNHLY, FYNNEI. The CDR3 nucleotides read TGTGCCACCACCGGACCGGGACAGGGTGACGAGCAGTACTTC. Translating gives CATTGPGQGDEQYF. Supplemented by reference TRBV2 and TRBJ2-7, the full variable domain reads EPEVTQTPSHQVTQMGQEVILRCVPISNHLYFYWYRQILGQKVEFLVSFYNNEISEKSEIFDDQFSVERPDGSNFTLKIRSTKLEDSAMYFCATTGPGQGDEQYFGPGTRLTVT.

The chain couples TRBV4-1 to TRBJ2-7, with D possibly being TRBD2 (5 bases). Trimming stripped 1 base from V and 0 bases from J, with 10 bases between. The CDR3 extends over 15 amino acids. In germline, CDR1 is MGHRA, CDR2 YSYEKL. The CDR3 nucleotides read TGCGCCAGCAGCCAAGTGCCGGGGAGCTCCTACGAGCAGTACTTC. Its translation is CASSQVPGSSYEQYF.

This sequence joins TRBV13 and TRBJ1-2, with 7 nucleotides matching TRBD1. Losses at the gene ends were 3 bases for V and 7 bases for J; bases not matched to a gene: 8. The germline V gene encodes CDR1 PRHDT and CDR2 FYEKMQ (reference sequence). The CDR3 is 14 amino acids. CDR3 region: CASSFGGGNGGYTF. The CDR3 coding sequence is TGTGCCAGCAGCTTCGGAGGGGGCAATGGTGGCTACACCTTC.

V and J are TRBV6-5 and TRBJ2-1; 8 nucleotides line up with TRBD2. This CDR3 is 16 amino acids long. Germline loops: CDR1 MNHEY, CDR2 SVGAGI. The V segment lost 0 bases and the J segment 5 bases; nucleotides outside the gene matches: 6. DNA for the CDR3: TGTGCCAGCAGTTACTCGCGACTAGCGTTCGACAATGAGCAGTTCTTC. It yields the protein CASSYSRLAFDNEQFF.

This chain connects TRBV29-1 to TRBJ2-7; possibly TRBD1 or TRBD2 for D (6 bases each). This CDR3 is 13 amino acids long. Germline CDR1 SQVTM, CDR2 ANQGSEA. Trimming took off 3 bases at V and 3 bases at J, with 12 bases between the two ends. This chain's CDR3 is CSVEGRGGYEQYF. The DNA for the CDR3 is TGCAGCGTTGAGGGCAGGGGAGGCTACGAGCAGTACTTC.

The CDR3 is CASSQEGQAPEAFF. CDR3 nucleotides: TGCGCCAGCAGCCAAGAGGGACAGGCGCCCGAAGCTTTCTTT. The rearrangement joins TRBV4-1 to TRBJ1-1, with TRBD1 matching 8 bases. The junction had 5 bases not matched to a gene; V was cut back by 0 bases and J by 8 bases. This CDR3 contains 14 residues. Germline lookup yields CDR1 MGHRA and CDR2 YSYEKL.

V gene TRBV27 combines with J gene TRBJ2-1, with a weak D call TRBD2 (6 bases). Germline lookup yields CDR1 MNHEY and CDR2 SMNVEV (reference sequence). The CDR3 contains 15 residues. Trimming removed 5 bases from V and 5 bases from J, with 16 bases in between. CDR3 loop: CASSKPRGSDNEQFF. CDR3 coding DNA: TGTGCCAGCAGTAAGCCCCGGGGGTCCGACAATGAGCAGTTCTTC.

Sample share makes this clone medium-sized. V and J are TRBV5-1 and TRBJ1-3; perhaps TRBD1 as D (5 bases). The V and J ends lost 4 bases and 2 bases respectively, with 7 bases between them. The germline V gene has CDR1 SGHRS and CDR2 YFSETQ. The length of the CDR3 is 13 residues. The CDR3 loop reads CASSRGPGNTIYF. The CDR3 DNA reads as TGCGCCAGCAGCAGGGGCCCTGGAAACACCATATATTTT.

This clone has only one observation. The germline gene is not matched at one end of the junction; a read error may be the cause. V gene TRBV7-7 combines with J gene TRBJ2-7; tentatively, D is TRBD1 or TRBD2 (6 bases each). The CDR3 is 18 amino acids. From germline, CDR1 is SSHAT and CDR2 FNYEAQ (reference sequence). The DNA for the CDR3 is TGTGCTAGCAGCTTAGGAAGCAGGGGCGGGGTAGTTCCCTACGAGCAGTACTTC. It specifies CASSLGSRGGVVPYEQYF.

V usage is TRBV2 and J usage is TRBJ2-7; weak D call: TRBD2 (5 bases). CDR1 and CDR2 (germline): SNHLY, FYNNEI. V lost 7 bases and J 2 bases, leaving 18 bases between the germline ends. This CDR3 has 15 residues. Written as DNA, the CDR3 is TGTGCCAGCACCGAACCCCTAGCCGGCCCCTACGAGCAGTACTTC. Protein: CASTEPLAGPYEQYF.

The genes are TRBV7-6 and TRBJ2-3; D not resolved. CDR1 and CDR2 (germline): SGHVS, FNYEAQ. CDR3 length: 12 residues. Trimming removed 3 bases from V and 1 base from J, with 2 bases in between. In DNA form, the CDR3 reads TGTGCCAGCAGCTTGCGCACAGATACGCAGTATTTT. It is translated as CASSLRTDTQYF.